This TCR beta chain comes out of a study of blood T cells in healthy people across ages. General study findings and limits: Investigators treated diversity estimates from one million T cells as underestimates.

CDR1 is SGHAT and CDR2 is FQNNGV in the germline V gene. CDR3 length: 16 residues. As for this clonotype: Antigen specificity is unknown.

A second PCR, run for about 6 to 11 cycles, used a sample-barcoded 5' primer plus a J-beta primer mix. TCRdb re-derived calls from the 5' RACE reads in MiXCR, one entry per CDR3 protein. The sample lists 600,000 to 1,000,000 distinct CDR3 sequences, around 25% occurring once. The data also belong to a second study, concerning T cells of mothers and their children.

The sequence was collected from a boy between 10 and 17 years old in good health. The gene calls are TRBV11-2 and TRBJ2-5, with 7 bases that match TRBD2. The assigned J gene may be wrong: the sequence end matches TRBJ2-1 better. The sequenced material came from blood. The CDR3 coding sequence is TGTGCCAGCAGCTTAGGAGTCTGGGAGGGTAGCCATGAGCAGTTCTTC. It encodes CASSLGVWEGSHEQFF.